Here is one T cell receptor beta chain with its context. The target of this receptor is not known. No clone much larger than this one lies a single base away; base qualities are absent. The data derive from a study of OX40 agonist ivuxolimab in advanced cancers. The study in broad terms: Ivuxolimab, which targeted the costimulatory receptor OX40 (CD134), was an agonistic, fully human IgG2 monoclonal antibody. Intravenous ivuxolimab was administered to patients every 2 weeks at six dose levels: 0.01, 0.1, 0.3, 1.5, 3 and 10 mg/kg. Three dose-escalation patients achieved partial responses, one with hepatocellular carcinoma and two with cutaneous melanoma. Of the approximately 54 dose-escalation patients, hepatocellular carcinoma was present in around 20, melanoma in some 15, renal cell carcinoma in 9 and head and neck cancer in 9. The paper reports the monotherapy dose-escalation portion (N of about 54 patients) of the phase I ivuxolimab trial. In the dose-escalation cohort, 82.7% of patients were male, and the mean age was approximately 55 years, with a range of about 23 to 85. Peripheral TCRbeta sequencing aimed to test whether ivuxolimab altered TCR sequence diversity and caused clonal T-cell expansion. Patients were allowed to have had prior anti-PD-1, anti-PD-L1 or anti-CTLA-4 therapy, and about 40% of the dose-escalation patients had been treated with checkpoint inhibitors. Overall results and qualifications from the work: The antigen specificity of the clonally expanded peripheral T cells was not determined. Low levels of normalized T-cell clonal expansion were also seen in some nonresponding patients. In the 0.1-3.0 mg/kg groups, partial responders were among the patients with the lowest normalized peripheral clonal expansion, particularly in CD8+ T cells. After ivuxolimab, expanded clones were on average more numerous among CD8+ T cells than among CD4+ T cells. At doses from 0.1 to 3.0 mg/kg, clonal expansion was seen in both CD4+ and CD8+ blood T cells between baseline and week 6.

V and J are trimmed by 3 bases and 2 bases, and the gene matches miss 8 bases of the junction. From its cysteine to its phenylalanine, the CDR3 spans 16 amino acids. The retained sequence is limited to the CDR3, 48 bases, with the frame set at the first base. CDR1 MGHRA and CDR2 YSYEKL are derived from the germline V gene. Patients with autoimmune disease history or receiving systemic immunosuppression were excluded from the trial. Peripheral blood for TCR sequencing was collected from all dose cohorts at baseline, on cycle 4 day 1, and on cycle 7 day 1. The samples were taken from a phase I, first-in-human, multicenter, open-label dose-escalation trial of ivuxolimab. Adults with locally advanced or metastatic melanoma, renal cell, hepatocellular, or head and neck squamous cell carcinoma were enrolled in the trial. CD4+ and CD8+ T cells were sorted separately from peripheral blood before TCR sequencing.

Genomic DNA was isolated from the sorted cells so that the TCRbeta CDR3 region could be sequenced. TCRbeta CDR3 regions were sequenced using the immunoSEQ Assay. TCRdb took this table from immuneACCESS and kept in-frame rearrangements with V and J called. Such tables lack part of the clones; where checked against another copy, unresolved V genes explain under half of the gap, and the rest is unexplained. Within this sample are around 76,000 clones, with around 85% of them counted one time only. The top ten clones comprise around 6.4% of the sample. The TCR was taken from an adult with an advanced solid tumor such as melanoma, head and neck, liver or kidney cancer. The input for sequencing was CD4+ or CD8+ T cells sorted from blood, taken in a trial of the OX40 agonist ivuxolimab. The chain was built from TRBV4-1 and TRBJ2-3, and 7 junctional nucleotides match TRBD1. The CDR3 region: CASSQVTGYNTDTQYF. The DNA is TGCGCCAGCAGCCAGGTGACAGGGTACAACACAGATACGCAGTATTTT.